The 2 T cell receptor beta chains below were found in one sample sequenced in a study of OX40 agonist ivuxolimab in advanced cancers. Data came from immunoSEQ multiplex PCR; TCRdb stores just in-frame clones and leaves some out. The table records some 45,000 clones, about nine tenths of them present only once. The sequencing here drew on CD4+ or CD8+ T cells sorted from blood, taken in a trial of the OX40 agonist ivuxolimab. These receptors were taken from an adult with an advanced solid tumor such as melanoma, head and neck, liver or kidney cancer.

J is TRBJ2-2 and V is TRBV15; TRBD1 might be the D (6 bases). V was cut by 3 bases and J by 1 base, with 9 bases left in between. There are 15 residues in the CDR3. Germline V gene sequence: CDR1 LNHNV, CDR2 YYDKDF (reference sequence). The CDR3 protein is CATSRRQENTGELFF. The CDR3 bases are TGTGCCACCAGCAGGCGACAGGAGAACACCGGGGAGCTGTTTTTT.

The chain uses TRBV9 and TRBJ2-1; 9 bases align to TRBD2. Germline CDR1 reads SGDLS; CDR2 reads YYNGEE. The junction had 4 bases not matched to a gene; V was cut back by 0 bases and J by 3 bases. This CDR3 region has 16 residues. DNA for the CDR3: TGTGCCAGCAGCGTAGCTGCGGGGGGGTACTACAATGAGCAGTTCTTC. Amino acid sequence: CASSVAAGGYYNEQFF.